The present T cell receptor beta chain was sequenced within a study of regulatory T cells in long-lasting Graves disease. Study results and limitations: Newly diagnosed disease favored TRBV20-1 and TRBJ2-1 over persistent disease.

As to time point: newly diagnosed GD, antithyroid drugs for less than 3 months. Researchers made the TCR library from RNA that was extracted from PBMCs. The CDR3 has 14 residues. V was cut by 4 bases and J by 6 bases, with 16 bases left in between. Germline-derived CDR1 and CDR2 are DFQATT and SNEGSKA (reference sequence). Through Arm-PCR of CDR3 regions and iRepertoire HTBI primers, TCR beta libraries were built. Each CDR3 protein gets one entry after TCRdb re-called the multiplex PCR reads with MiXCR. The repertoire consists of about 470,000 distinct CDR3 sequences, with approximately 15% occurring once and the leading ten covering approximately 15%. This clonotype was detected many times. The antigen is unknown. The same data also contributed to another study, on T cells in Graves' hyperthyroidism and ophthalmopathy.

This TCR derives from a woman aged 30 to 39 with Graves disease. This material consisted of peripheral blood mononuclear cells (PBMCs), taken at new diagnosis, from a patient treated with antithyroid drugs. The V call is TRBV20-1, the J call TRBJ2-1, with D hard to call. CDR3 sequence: CSATKGAGPNEQFF. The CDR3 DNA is TGCAGTGCTACCAAGGGCGCCGGACCCAATGAGCAGTTCTTC.